Listed here are 27 T cell receptor beta chains from one sample, sequenced in a study of T cells in Graves' hyperthyroidism and ophthalmopathy. The source material, RNA transcripts, was used to amplify TCR beta CDR3 regions. Using the HTBI primer set, a first-round RT-PCR was run on the TCR CDR3. Via MiXCR, TCRdb re-called the multiplex PCR reads, giving one row per CDR3 protein. The table records some 320,000 distinct CDR3 sequences, around 13% of them present only once. Sequenced sample: blood. These receptors were obtained from a woman aged 40 to 55 with Graves' ophthalmopathy.

There are a few counts of this clonotype. The chain is built from TRBV19 and TRBJ1-2; no firm D call. Deletions cut 3 bases from V and 3 bases from J, with 11 bases between. Germline assignment: CDR1 LNHDA and CDR2 SQIVND (reference sequence). The CDR3 sequence is 14 residues long. CDR3 sequence (DNA): TGTGCCAGTAGTATCGGGGAGATGCACTATGGCTACACCTTC. This codes for CASSIGEMHYGYTF.

This clonotype has at least ten counts. The gene calls are TRBV24-1 and TRBJ2-1, with 14 bases fitting TRBD2. The germline gives CDR1 KGHDR, CDR2 SFDVKD. There are 18 residues in the CDR3. Trimming removed 5 bases from V and 2 bases from J; junction bases left unmatched: 7. The CDR3, as DNA: TGTGCCACCAGTGGGACTAGCGGGGGGAGTCTCACCTACAATGAGCAGTTCTTC. As protein: CATSGTSGGSLTYNEQFF.

This clonotype was counted at least ten times. The chain carries TRBV20-1 and TRBJ2-7; D tentatively fits TRBD1 or TRBD2 (6 bases each). The length of the CDR3 is 10 residues. Germline-derived CDR1 and CDR2 are DFQATT and SNEGSKA (reference sequence). V was shortened by 6 bases and J by 6 bases, with 9 bases between the two germline ends. This CDR3 reads CSAGGSEQYF. CDR3 DNA sequence: TGCAGTGCCGGGGGCTCCGAGCAGTACTTC.

This clonotype was seen ten or more times. The V call is TRBV24-1, the J call TRBJ2-1; 7 nucleotides agree with TRBD2. The CDR3 spans 19 residues. CDR1 and CDR2 (germline): KGHDR, SFDVKD. V dropped 5 bases and J dropped 6; count of bases not matched to a gene: 21. CDR3 bases: TGTGCCACCAGTGCTTCCCCTGGTTTGGGAGGGTCTGGGAGCAATGAGCAGTTCTTC. Its translation is CATSASPGLGGSGSNEQFF.

The chain uses TRBV2 and TRBJ1-1; TRBD1 aligns across 9 bases. Germline assignment: CDR1 SNHLY and CDR2 FYNNEI. V dropped 4 bases and J dropped 5; count of bases not matched to a gene: 11. There are 16 residues in the CDR3. The DNA for the CDR3 is TGTGCCAGCAGTGGGGGGGAGACAGGGGGGCTGACTGAAGCTTTCTTT. Residues: CASSGGETGGLTEAFF. The variable domain in full, completed from reference TRBV2 and TRBJ1-1, reads EPEVTQTPSHQVTQMGQEVILRCVPISNHLYFYWYRQILGQKVEFLVSFYNNEISEKSEIFDDQFSVERPDGSNFTLKIRSTKLEDSAMYFCASSGGETGGLTEAFFGQGTRLTVV.

V and J are TRBV30 and TRBJ2-5, with D perhaps matching TRBD1 or TRBD2 (6 bases each). The CDR3 loop spans 12 amino acids. The germline V gene encodes CDR1 GTSNPN and CDR2 SVGIG (reference sequence). V was clipped by 1 base and J by 6 bases, with 9 bases between them. In DNA, the CDR3 is TGTGCCTGGAGTGAAGGGGGGAAGACCCAGTACTTC. Its protein product is CAWSEGGKTQYF.

In its sample, this clonotype was seen many times. The chain recombines TRBV19 with TRBJ1-2, with D perhaps TRBD1 (5 bases). The CDR3 loop spans 11 amino acids. V was pared by 9 bases and J by 4 bases, with 9 bases between. Germline loops: CDR1 LNHDA, CDR2 SQIVND (reference sequence). The DNA for the CDR3 is TGTGCCAGCCAGGGTTCCTATGGCTACACCTTC. Translated, it gives CASQGSYGYTF.

This clonotype appeared a few times. The chain joins TRBV18 to TRBJ1-4, with no clear D. From germline, CDR1 is KGHSH and CDR2 LQKENI. The CDR3 is 15 residues long. V was clipped by 3 bases and J by 2 bases, with 10 bases between them. The CDR3 DNA reads as TGTGCCAGCTCACCCGGACGGCGGACTAATGAAAAACTGTTTTTT. This gives the protein CASSPGRRTNEKLFF.

This clonotype showed up many times. The chain employs TRBV29-1 and TRBJ2-1; 11 positions match TRBD2. There are 13 residues in the CDR3. Germline values: CDR1 SQVTM, CDR2 ANQGSEA. V lost 7 bases, J lost 10 bases, and 9 bases stayed unmatched. The DNA for the CDR3 is TGCAGCGAGACTAGCGGGGACTCCGAGGAGCAGTTCTTC. Amino acid sequence: CSETSGDSEEQFF.

V gene TRBV7-9 combines with J gene TRBJ2-5; D might be TRBD1 or TRBD2, each matching 5 bases. Germline-derived CDR1 and CDR2 are SEHNR and FQNEAQ (reference sequence). Deletions cut 1 base from V and 5 bases from J, with 14 bases between. The CDR3 is 15 residues long. The DNA for the CDR3 is TGTGCCAGCAGCTTAGTTGGGGCGGCTAGCGAGACCCAGTACTTC. Its translation is CASSLVGAASETQYF.

This clonotype was counted a few times. This chain links TRBV4-1 with TRBJ1-4; D is unresolved. Between the trimmed V and J ends, which lost 1 base and 8 bases, there was a span of 5 bases. CDR1 is MGHRA and CDR2 is YSYEKL in the germline V gene. CDR3 length equals 12 residues. CDR3 in amino acids: CASSQVGEKLFF. DNA of the CDR3: TGCGCCAGCAGCCAAGTTGGGGAAAAACTGTTTTTT.

This clonotype showed up many times. The rearrangement joins TRBV27 to TRBJ2-7, with D possibly TRBD2 on 5 matching bases. This CDR3 comprises 12 residues. CDR1 is MNHEY and CDR2 is SMNVEV in the germline V gene (reference sequence). V gave up 2 bases and J gave up 7 bases, with 9 bases separating them. CDR3 residues: CASSLPRGEQYF. The CDR3, as DNA: TGTGCCAGCAGTTTACCACGGGGAGAGCAGTACTTC.

This clonotype occurred many times. J is TRBJ2-7 and V is TRBV20-1; D gene ambiguous. The CDR3 has 13 residues. In germline, CDR1 is DFQATT, CDR2 SNEGSKA (reference sequence). V lost 2 bases, J lost 3 bases, and 11 bases lay in between. The chain's CDR3 is CSARSGRGYEQYF. DNA for the CDR3: TGCAGTGCTAGATCCGGACGTGGCTACGAGCAGTACTTC.

This clonotype was seen repeatedly, ten times or more. The chain links TRBV27 to TRBJ1-1, with 10 bases that match TRBD1. There are 18 residues in the CDR3. Germline-derived CDR1 and CDR2 are MNHEY and SMNVEV (reference sequence). The V segment lost 0 bases and the J segment 0 bases; nucleotides outside the gene matches: 7. The CDR3 DNA sequence: TGTGCCAGCAGTTTATCGCGGGCGGGACAGGGGTTGAACACTGAAGCTTTCTTT. It encodes CASSLSRAGQGLNTEAFF.

At least ten counts were recorded for this clonotype. The chain couples TRBV7-2 to TRBJ2-1; the match to TRBD1 covers 9 bases. The V gene's germline CDR1 is SGHTA and CDR2 FQGNSA. This CDR3 is built from 16 residues. J was trimmed by 8 bases and V by 0 bases; bases with no gene match: 8. The CDR3 region is CASSLAGTGNIDEQFF. The CDR3 nucleotides read TGTGCCAGCAGCTTAGCCGGGACAGGGAATATCGATGAGCAGTTCTTC.

Many counts were recorded for this clonotype. The CDR3 nucleotides are TGTGCCAGCAGTGGCCTAGCGGGGGTGACAGATACGCAGTATTTT. It yields the protein CASSGLAGVTDTQYF. The chain carries TRBV28 and TRBJ2-3; TRBD2 aligns across 10 bases. In germline, CDR1 is MDHEN, CDR2 SYDVKM. Losses at the gene ends were 5 bases for V and 3 bases for J; bases not matched to a gene: 5. CDR3 length equals 15 residues.

On this clonotype: This could be a read error, since a much larger clone is one nucleotide away. The DNA of the CDR3 is TGTGCCAGCAGAAGAGCCAGGAGCTCTGGAAACACCATATATTTT. Amino acids: CASRRARSSGNTIYF. This chain connects TRBV28 to TRBJ1-3; D is ambiguous. Germline CDR1 MDHEN, CDR2 SYDVKM. The CDR3 consists of 15 residues. Trimming pared 6 bases from V and 0 bases from J, leaving 12 bases between. The complete variable domain, with remaining parts taken from reference TRBV28 and TRBJ1-3, reads DVKVTQSSRYLVKRTGEKVFLECVQDMDHENMFWYRQDPGLGLRLIYFSYDVKMKEKGDIPEGYSVSREKKERFSLILESASTNQTSMYLCASRRARSSGNTIYFGEGSWLTVV.

This clonotype came up a few times. V and J are TRBV19 and TRBJ1-5; TRBD1 aligns across 7 bases. This CDR3 has 16 amino acids. The V and J ends lost 7 bases and 2 bases, in that order; junction bases with no gene match: 11. Per germline, CDR1 LNHDA and CDR2 SQIVND (reference sequence). CDR3 sequence: CASNPTGSGGNQPQHF. CDR3 coding DNA: TGTGCCAGTAACCCGACAGGGTCCGGAGGCAATCAGCCCCAGCATTTT.

This clonotype was observed at least ten times. The V gene is TRBV20-1, the J gene TRBJ1-2; 7 positions agree with TRBD1. The CDR3 totals 12 residues. V shed 2 bases, J shed 8 bases, and the junction held 5 bases outside the gene matches. The germline CDR1 and CDR2 sequences are DFQATT and SNEGSKA (reference sequence). CDR3: CSARTGEGGYTF. DNA of the CDR3: TGCAGTGCTAGAACAGGGGAGGGCGGCTACACCTTC.

This clonotype was seen many times. The DNA of the CDR3 is TGCGCCAGCAGCTTATCTACAGGGAGTGGAACTGAAGCTTTCTTT. This gives the protein CASSLSTGSGTEAFF. The gene calls are TRBV5-1 and TRBJ1-1; D may be TRBD1 (6 bases). CDR3 length equals 15 residues. CDR1 SGHRS and CDR2 YFSETQ come from the germline V gene. V was cut by 2 bases and J by 5 bases, with 16 bases left in between.

This clonotype was found many times. V usage is TRBV3-1 and J usage is TRBJ1-1; D is perhaps TRBD1 (5 bases). Germline CDR1 and CDR2: LGHDT and YNNKEL (reference sequence). This CDR3 region has 14 residues. V dropped 2 bases and J dropped 4 bases, with 11 bases sitting between them. As DNA, the CDR3 is TGTGCCAGCAGCCAACAGGGAAGGGGCACTGAAGCTTTCTTT. This codes for CASSQQGRGTEAFF.

This clonotype was seen repeatedly, ten times or more. The rearrangement uses TRBV15 and TRBJ2-1; 10 bases line up with TRBD1. The CDR3 consists of 15 residues. V shed 2 bases, J shed 9 bases, and the junction held 7 bases outside the gene matches. CDR1 and CDR2 from the germline V gene are LNHNV and YYDKDF (reference sequence). The CDR3 DNA reads as TGTGCCACCAGCAGAAGGGGACAGGGGCTTATTGAGCAGTTCTTC. Translating gives CATSRRGQGLIEQFF.

In this sample, this clonotype turned up many times. V and J are TRBV6-1 and TRBJ2-7, with 7 bases that match TRBD2. The CDR3 is 15 amino acids. Trimming cost V 5 bases and J 2 bases; bases outside gene matches: 9. Germline loops: CDR1 MNHNS, CDR2 SASEGT. This chain's CDR3 is CASSYRPSGPYEQYF. CDR3 nucleotides: TGTGCCAGCAGTTACCGTCCTAGCGGACCCTACGAGCAGTACTTC.

The DNA of the CDR3 is TGTGCCAGTAGTATAGGTAGACTGGCCGGTGGTGGAAACACCATATATTTT. It translates to CASSIGRLAGGGNTIYF. The chain uses TRBV19 and TRBJ1-3; unclear D gene. The CDR3 extends over 17 amino acids. V shed 1 base and J shed 3 bases, with 16 bases lying between them. Germline values: CDR1 LNHDA, CDR2 SQIVND (reference sequence).

Only one count was recorded for this clonotype. The rearrangement links TRBV11-3 to TRBJ2-1; possibly TRBD1 for D (5 bases). Germline CDR1 is SGHNT and CDR2 is YENEEA. The length of the CDR3 is 16 residues. Between the trimmed V and J ends, which lost 0 bases and 4 bases, there was a span of 13 bases. CDR3 amino acids: CASSLETTEEYNEQFF. Here the CDR3 DNA reads TGTGCCAGCAGCTTAGAAACGACAGAGGAGTACAATGAGCAGTTCTTC.

The chain is built from TRBV7-9 and TRBJ2-7; D uncertain. The germline V and J ends were trimmed by 5 bases and 4 bases, with 12 bases remaining between them. The CDR3 length is 13 residues. Germline lookup yields CDR1 SEHNR and CDR2 FQNEAQ (reference sequence). This CDR3 is CASSMQLGYEQYF. The CDR3 DNA reads as TGTGCCAGCAGCATGCAGTTGGGGTACGAGCAGTACTTC.

This clonotype was detected ten times or more. The chain has TRBV4-1 and TRBJ1-2; 8 nucleotides agree with TRBD1. This CDR3 spans 15 amino acids. Germline V gene sequence: CDR1 MGHRA, CDR2 YSYEKL. J lost 3 bases, V lost 1 base, and 4 bases had no gene match. CDR3 region: CASSQGQGRDYGYTF. The CDR3 coding sequence is TGCGCCAGCAGCCAAGGACAGGGGCGAGACTATGGCTACACCTTC.